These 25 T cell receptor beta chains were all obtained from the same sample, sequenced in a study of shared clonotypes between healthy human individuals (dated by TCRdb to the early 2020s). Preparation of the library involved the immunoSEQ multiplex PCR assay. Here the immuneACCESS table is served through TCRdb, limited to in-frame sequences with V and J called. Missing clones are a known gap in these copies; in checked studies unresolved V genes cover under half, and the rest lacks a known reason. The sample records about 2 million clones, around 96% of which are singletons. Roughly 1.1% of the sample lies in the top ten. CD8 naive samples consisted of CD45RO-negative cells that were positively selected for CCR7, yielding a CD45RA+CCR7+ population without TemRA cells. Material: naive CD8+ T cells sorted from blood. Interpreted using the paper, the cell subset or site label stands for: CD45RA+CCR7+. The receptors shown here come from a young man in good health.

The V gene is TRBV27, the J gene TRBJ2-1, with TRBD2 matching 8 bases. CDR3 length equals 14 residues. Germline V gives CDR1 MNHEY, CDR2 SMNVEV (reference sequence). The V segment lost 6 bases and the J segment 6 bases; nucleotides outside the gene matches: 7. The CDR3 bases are TGTGCCAGCAGCAAGCGGGAGATCTCCAATGAGCAGTTCTTC. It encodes CASSKREISNEQFF.

CDR3 bases: TGTGCCAGCAGCTTAGGGCGGGAGGTGTACGAGCAGTACTTC. It encodes CASSLGREVYEQYF. The genes are TRBV7-2 and TRBJ2-7; 8 bases line up with TRBD2. The germline CDR1 and CDR2 sequences are SGHTA and FQGNSA. The CDR3 is 14 residues long. The ends lost 1 base at V and 4 bases at J; junction bases unmatched: 3.

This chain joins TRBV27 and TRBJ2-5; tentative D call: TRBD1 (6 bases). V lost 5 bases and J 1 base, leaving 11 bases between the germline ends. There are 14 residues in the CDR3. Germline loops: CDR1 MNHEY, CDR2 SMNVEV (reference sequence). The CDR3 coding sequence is TGTGCCAGCAGTCCCCGGACAGCCCAAGAGACCCAGTACTTC. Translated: CASSPRTAQETQYF.

CDR3 loop: CASRIQGDQPQHF. The CDR3 bases are TGTGCCAGCAGGATACAGGGCGATCAGCCCCAGCATTTT. The chain links TRBV28 to TRBJ1-5, with TRBD1 as a possible D gene (6 bases). V was cut by 6 bases and J by 5 bases, with 11 bases left in between. There are 13 residues in the CDR3. Germline CDR1 reads MDHEN; CDR2 reads SYDVKM.

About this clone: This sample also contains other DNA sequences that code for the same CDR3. The CDR3: CASSYGQGVQPQHF. CDR3 DNA: TGTGCCAGCAGTTACGGACAGGGCGTGCAGCCCCAGCATTTT. The rearrangement uses TRBV6-5 and TRBJ1-5; 8 nucleotides agree with TRBD1. This CDR3 region has 14 residues. Germline-derived CDR1 and CDR2 are MNHEY and SVGAGI. Trimming took 2 bases from V and 7 from J; bases not matched to a gene: 4.

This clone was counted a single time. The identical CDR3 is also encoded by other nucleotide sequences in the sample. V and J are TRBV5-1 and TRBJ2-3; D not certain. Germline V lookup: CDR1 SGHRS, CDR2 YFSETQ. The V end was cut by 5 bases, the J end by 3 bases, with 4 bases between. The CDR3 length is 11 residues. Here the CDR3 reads CASRYTDTQYF. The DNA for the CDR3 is TGCGCCAGCAGATATACAGATACGCAGTATTTT.

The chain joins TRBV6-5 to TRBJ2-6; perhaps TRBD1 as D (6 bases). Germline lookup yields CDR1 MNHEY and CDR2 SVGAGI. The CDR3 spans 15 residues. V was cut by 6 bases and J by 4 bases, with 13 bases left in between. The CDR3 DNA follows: TGTGCCAGCAGCACAGGGTACTCCGGGGCCAACGTCCTGACTTTC. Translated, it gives CASSTGYSGANVLTF.

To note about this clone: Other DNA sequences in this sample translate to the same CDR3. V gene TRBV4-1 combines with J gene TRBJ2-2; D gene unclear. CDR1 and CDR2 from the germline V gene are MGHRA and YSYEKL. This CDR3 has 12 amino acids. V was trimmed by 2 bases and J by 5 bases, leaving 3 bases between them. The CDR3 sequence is CASSQNTGELFF. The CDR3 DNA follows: TGCGCCAGCAGCCAAAATACCGGGGAGCTGTTTTTT.

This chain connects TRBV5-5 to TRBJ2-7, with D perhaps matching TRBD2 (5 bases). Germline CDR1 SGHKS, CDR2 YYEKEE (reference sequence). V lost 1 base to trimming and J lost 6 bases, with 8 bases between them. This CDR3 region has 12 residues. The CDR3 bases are TGTGCCAGCAGCTTGACTAGTTTCGAGCAGTACTTC. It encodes CASSLTSFEQYF. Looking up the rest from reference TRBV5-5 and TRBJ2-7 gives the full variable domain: DAGVTQSPTHLIKTRGQQVTLRCSPISGHKSVSWYQQVLGQGPQFIFQYYEKEERGRGNFPDRFSARQFPNYSSELNVNALLLGDSALYLCASSLTSFEQYFGPGTRLTVT.

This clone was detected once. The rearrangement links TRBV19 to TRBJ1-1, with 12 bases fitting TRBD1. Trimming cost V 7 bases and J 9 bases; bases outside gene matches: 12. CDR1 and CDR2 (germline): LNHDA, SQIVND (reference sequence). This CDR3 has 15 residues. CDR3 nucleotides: TGTGCCAGTAACCTACGGGGGACAGGGGGCGGAAAAGCTTTCTTT. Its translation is CASNLRGTGGGKAFF.

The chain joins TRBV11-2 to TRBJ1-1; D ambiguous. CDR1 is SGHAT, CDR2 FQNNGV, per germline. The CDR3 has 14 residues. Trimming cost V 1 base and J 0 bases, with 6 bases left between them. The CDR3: CASSLVTLNTEAFF. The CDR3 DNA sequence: TGTGCCAGCAGCTTAGTCACCCTGAACACTGAAGCTTTCTTT.

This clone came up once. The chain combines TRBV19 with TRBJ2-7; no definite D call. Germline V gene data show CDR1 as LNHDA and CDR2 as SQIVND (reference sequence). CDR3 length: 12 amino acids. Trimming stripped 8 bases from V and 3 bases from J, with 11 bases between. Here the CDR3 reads CASSESLYEQYF. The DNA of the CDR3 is TGTGCCAGTTCGGAAAGCCTCTACGAGCAGTACTTC.

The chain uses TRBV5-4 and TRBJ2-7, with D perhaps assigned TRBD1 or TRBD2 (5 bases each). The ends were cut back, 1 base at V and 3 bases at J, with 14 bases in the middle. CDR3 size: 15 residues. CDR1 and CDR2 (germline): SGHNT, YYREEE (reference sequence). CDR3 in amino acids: CASSLYGTRNYEQYF. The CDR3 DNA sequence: TGTGCCAGCAGCTTGTATGGGACGAGAAACTACGAGCAGTACTTC. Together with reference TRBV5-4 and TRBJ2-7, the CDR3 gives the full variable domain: ETGVTQSPTHLIKTRGQQVTLRCSSQSGHNTVSWYQQALGQGPQFIFQYYREEENGRGNFPPRFSGLQFPNYSSELNVNALELDDSALYLCASSLYGTRNYEQYFGPGTRLTVT.

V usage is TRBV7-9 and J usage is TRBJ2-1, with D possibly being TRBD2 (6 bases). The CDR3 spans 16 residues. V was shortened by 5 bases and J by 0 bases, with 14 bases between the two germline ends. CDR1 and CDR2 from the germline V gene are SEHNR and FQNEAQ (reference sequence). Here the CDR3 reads CASSPHAGSSYNEQFF. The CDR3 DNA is TGTGCCAGCAGCCCCCATGCGGGGAGCTCCTACAATGAGCAGTTCTTC.

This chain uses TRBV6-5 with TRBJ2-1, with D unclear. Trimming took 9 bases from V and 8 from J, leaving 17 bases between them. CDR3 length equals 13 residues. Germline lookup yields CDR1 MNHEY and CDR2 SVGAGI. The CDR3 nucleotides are TGTGCCAGTTCCGCCCCTTGGCTGGATGAGCAGTTCTTC. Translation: CASSAPWLDEQFF.

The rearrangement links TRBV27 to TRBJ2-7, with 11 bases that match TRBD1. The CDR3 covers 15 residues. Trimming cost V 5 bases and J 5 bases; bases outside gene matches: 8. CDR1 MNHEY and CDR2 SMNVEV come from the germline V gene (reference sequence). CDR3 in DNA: TGTGCCAGCAGTCCCTACGGACAGGGGGCCCACGAGCAGTACTTC. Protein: CASSPYGQGAHEQYF.

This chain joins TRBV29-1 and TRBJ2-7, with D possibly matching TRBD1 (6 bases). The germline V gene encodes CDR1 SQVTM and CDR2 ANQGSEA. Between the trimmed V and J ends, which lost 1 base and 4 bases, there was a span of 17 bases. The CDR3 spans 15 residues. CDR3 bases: TGCAGCGTTGAAGCTCTGGGGGCCAAGGAGTACGAGCAGTACTTC. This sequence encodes CSVEALGAKEYEQYF.

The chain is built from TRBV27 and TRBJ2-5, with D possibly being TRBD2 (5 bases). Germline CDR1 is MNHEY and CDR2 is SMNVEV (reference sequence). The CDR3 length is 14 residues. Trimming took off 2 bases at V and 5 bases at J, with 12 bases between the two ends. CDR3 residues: CASSLMRRGETQYF. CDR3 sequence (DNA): TGTGCCAGCAGTTTAATGCGACGAGGGGAGACCCAGTACTTC.

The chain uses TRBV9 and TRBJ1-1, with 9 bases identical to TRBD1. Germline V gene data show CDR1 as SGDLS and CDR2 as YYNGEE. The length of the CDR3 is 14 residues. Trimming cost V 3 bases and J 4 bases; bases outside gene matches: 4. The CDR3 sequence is CASSGRDRVTEAFF. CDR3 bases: TGTGCCAGCAGCGGCCGGGACAGGGTCACTGAAGCTTTCTTT.

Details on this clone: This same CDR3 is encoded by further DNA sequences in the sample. The CDR3 reads CASSQDGDSYNEQFF. The CDR3 DNA reads as TGCGCCAGCAGCCAAGACGGTGACTCCTACAATGAGCAGTTCTTC. The chain is built from TRBV4-3 and TRBJ2-1; no clear D. Germline CDR1 LGHNA, CDR2 YSLEER. The CDR3 is 15 amino acids. V was clipped by 0 bases and J by 0 bases, with 6 bases between them.

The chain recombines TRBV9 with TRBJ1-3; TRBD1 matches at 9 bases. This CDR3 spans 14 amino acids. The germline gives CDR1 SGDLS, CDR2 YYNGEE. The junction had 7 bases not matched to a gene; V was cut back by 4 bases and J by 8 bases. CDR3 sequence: CASSPRDRADTIYF. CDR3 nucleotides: TGTGCCAGCAGCCCAAGGGACAGGGCGGACACCATATATTTT.

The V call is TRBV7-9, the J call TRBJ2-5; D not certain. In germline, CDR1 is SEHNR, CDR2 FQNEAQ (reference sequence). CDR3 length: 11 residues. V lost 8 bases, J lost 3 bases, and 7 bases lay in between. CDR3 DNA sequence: TGTGCCAGCGGGGTGGAAGAGACCCAGTACTTC. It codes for CASGVEETQYF.

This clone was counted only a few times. The CDR3 is CASRTGTEATDYGYTF. The CDR3 bases are TGTGCCAGCAGAACCGGGACAGAGGCGACAGACTATGGCTACACCTTC. The genes are TRBV28 and TRBJ1-2, with 7 bases fitting TRBD1. This CDR3 is 16 amino acids long. Germline CDR1 is MDHEN and CDR2 is SYDVKM. J gave up 3 bases and V 6 bases, and 13 bases lay outside the gene matches.

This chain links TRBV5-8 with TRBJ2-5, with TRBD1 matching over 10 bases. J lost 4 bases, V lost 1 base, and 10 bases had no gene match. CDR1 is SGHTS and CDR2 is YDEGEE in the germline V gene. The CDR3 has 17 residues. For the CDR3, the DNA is TGTGCCAGCAGCTTGATGGGACAGGGGTGGCGGGGAGAGACCCAGTACTTC. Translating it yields CASSLMGQGWRGETQYF.

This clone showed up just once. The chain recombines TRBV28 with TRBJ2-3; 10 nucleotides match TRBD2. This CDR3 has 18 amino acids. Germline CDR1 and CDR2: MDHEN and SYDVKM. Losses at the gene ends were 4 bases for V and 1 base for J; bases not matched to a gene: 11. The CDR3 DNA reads TGTGCCAGCAGTTCCCCTATTAGCGGGGGGCCCCGCACAGATACGCAGTATTTT. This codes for CASSSPISGGPRTDTQYF.